This T cell receptor beta chain stems from a study of T cell repertoires in cytomegalovirus infection. Study context: Both a matching HLA type and CMV infection were indicated by public TCR beta signatures. Study-level results: Dominant in the ex vivo response were TCR beta clonotypes restricted by HLA-C and specific for CMV. Using cumulative public TCR beta family frequency, the authors identified those who carried CMV together with the relevant HLA.

On this clonotype itself: The antigen remains undetermined.

TCRdb re-called the reads with MiXCR, one entry per CDR3 protein. The sample has about 830,000 distinct CDR3 sequences, around a third seen once. The receptor was isolated from a human donor in good health (CMV status not recorded). Some clones in this sample may be carry-over from other donors' samples. Sequencing was performed on cultured CD8+ T cells from PBMCs, taken from culture after CMV antigen stimulation.

The CDR3 DNA reads TGCGCCAGCAGCCAAGTGACGTGGCCTGGAAATGAGCAGTTCTTC. Amino acids: CASSQVTWPGNEQFF. The chain carries TRBV4-1 and TRBJ2-1, with no clear D. V lost 1 base to trimming and J lost 7 bases, with 14 bases between them. The CDR3 length is 15 residues. The germline V gene encodes CDR1 MGHRA and CDR2 YSYEKL.